Below are 8 T cell receptor beta chains sequenced from a single sample in a study of T-cell memory formation after mild COVID-19. TCRdb analysed the 5' RACE reads with MiXCR anew, one entry per CDR3 protein. The sample lists approximately 190,000 distinct CDR3 sequences; roughly 18% were seen once. Input material: PBMCs or a T cell subset sorted from them (not recorded which). The source of these receptors is an adult woman who had mild COVID-19 (a few samples of this study predate the infection). Cell type and time point are not known.

This clonotype has at least ten counts. J is TRBJ2-7 and V is TRBV5-1; TRBD1 or TRBD2 may be the D gene (5 bases each). The V and J ends lost 1 base and 1 base respectively, with 12 bases between them. Germline V lookup: CDR1 SGHRS, CDR2 YFSETQ. The CDR3 is made up of 15 amino acids. CDR3 in DNA: TGCGCCAGCAGCTTGCCGCAGGGCGGGTCCTACGAGCAGTACTTC. It codes for CASSLPQGGSYEQYF.

The chain has TRBV20-1 and TRBJ2-2; TRBD2 is a possible D gene (5 bases). The CDR3 runs 15 residues. Germline V CDR1 and CDR2: DFQATT, SNEGSKA (reference sequence). V was cut by 6 bases and J by 6 bases, with 20 bases left in between. CDR3 loop: CSAKREHSGAGELFF. The DNA for the CDR3 is TGCAGTGCCAAAAGGGAGCATAGTGGGGCCGGGGAGCTGTTTTTT.

In its sample, this clonotype was seen many times. CDR3 loop: CASSLEQGAYEQYF. CDR3 coding DNA: TGTGCCAGCAGCTTAGAACAGGGTGCCTACGAGCAGTACTTC. The J gene is TRBJ2-7, the V gene TRBV7-6, with TRBD1 as a possible D gene (6 bases). Germline-derived CDR1 and CDR2 are SGHVS and FNYEAQ. This CDR3 is built from 14 residues. Trimming cost V 1 base and J 2 bases, with 9 bases left between them.

This chain uses TRBV27 with TRBJ2-7, with D unresolved. The CDR3 loop spans 15 amino acids. Germline assignment: CDR1 MNHEY and CDR2 SMNVEV (reference sequence). V lost 0 bases and J lost 3, with 12 bases in between. DNA for the CDR3: TGTGCCAGCAGTTTATCGTTAGGCAGAAACTACGAGCAGTACTTC. This sequence encodes CASSLSLGRNYEQYF.

The genes are TRBV24-1 and TRBJ1-2; TRBD1 is a possible D gene (6 bases). With 4 bases removed from V and 8 bases from J, the gap between germline ends came to 16 bases. The CDR3 is 14 residues long. Germline V CDR1 and CDR2: KGHDR, SFDVKD. Written as DNA, the CDR3 is TGTGCCACCAGTGACCCCGCGACAGGTGACGGCTACACCTTC. Protein: CATSDPATGDGYTF.

This clonotype was counted only a few times. The rearrangement joins TRBV18 to TRBJ2-7; 7 bases agree with TRBD1. Germline V CDR1 and CDR2: KGHSH, LQKENI. The ends lost 5 bases at V and 2 bases at J; junction bases unmatched: 12. The CDR3 is 16 amino acids. This chain's CDR3 is CASSARQGMGTYEQYF. The CDR3 DNA sequence: TGTGCCAGCTCAGCTAGACAGGGTATGGGAACCTACGAGCAGTACTTC. Drawing the rest from reference TRBV18 and TRBJ2-7, the complete variable domain is NAGVMQNPRHLVRRRGQEARLRCSPMKGHSHVYWYRQLPEEGLKFMVYLQKENIIDESGMPKERFSAEFPKEGPSILRIQQVVRGDSAAYFCASSARQGMGTYEQYFGPGTRLTVT.

The chain recombines TRBV12-3 or TRBV12-4 with TRBJ2-3; no reliable D call. This CDR3 comprises 14 residues. The V and J ends lost 5 bases and 3 bases respectively, with 12 bases between them. The CDR3 spells CASSPAARTDTQYF. The CDR3 DNA reads TGTGCCAGCAGTCCCGCGGCTCGTACAGATACGCAGTATTTT.

The chain is built from TRBV29-1 and TRBJ1-1, with D hard to call. Trimming left V 4 bases short and J 3 bases short, with 3 bases between. CDR1 and CDR2 from the germline V gene are SQVTM and ANQGSEA. This CDR3 spans 10 amino acids. CDR3 sequence reads: CSVVYTEAFF. Written as DNA, the CDR3 is TGCAGCGTTGTTTACACTGAAGCTTTCTTT.